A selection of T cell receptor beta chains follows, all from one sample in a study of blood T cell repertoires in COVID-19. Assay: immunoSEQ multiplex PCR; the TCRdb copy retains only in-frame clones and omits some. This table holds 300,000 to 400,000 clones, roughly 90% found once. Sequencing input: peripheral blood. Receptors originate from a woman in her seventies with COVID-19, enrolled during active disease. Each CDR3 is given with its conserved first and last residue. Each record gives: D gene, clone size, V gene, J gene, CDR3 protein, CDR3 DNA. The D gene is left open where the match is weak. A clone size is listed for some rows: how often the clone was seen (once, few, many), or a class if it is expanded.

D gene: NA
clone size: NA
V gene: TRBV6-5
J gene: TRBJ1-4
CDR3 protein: CASSLGGEVGKLFF
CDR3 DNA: TGTGCCAGCAGCCTCGGAGGGGAAGTGGGAAAACTGTTTTTT

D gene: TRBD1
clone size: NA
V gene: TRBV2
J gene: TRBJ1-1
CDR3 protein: CASIPGTGGIEDTEAFF
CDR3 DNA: TGTGCCAGCATTCCCGGGACAGGGGGGATTGAGGACACTGAAGCTTTCTTT

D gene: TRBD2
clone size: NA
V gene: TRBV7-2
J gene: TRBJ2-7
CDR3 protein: CASSSGWGLAGVLTYEQYF
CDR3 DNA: TGTGCCAGCAGCTCCGGATGGGGTCTAGCGGGGGTTCTGACCTACGAGCAGTACTTC

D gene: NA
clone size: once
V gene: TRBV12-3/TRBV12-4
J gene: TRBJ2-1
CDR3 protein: CASRSGTKQFF
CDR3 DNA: TGTGCCAGCAGGTCAGGTACCAAGCAGTTCTTC

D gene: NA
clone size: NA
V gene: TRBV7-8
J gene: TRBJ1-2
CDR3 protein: CASSLGPGANYGYTF
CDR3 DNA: TGTGCCAGCAGCTTAGGTCCAGGTGCTAACTATGGCTACACCTTC

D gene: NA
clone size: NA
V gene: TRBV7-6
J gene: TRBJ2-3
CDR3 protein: CASSLREADTQYF
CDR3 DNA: TGTGCCAGCAGCCTCAGGGAGGCAGATACGCAGTATTTT

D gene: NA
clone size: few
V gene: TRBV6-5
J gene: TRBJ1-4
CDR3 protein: CASRKLSTNEKLFF
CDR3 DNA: TGTGCCAGCAGAAAACTCTCAACTAATGAAAAACTGTTTTTT

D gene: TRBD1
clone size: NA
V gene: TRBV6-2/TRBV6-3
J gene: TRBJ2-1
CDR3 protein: CASSYTGQGKNEQFF
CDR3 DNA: TGTGCCAGCAGTTACACGGGACAGGGTAAAAATGAGCAGTTCTTC

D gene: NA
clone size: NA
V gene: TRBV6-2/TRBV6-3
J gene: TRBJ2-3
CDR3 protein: CASSYSRPGGLRADTQYF
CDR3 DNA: TGTGCCAGCAGTTACTCGCGCCCCGGGGGGCTTAGGGCAGATACGCAGTATTTT

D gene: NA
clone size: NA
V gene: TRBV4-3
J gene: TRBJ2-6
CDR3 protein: CASSQAQGEYSGANVLTF
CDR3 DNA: TGCGCCAGCAGCCAAGCGCAGGGTGAATACTCTGGGGCCAACGTCCTGACTTTC

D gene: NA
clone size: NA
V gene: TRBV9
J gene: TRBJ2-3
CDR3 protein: CASSVGKRSTDTQYF
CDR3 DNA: TGTGCCAGCAGCGTAGGAAAGCGGAGCACAGATACGCAGTATTTT

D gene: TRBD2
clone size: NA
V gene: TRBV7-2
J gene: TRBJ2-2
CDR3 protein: CASSLYRTSTYTGELFF
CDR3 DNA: TGTGCCAGCAGCTTATATCGGACTAGCACCTACACCGGGGAGCTGTTTTTT

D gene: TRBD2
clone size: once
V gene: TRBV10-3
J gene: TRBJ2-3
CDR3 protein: CAISPSGGIDTQYF
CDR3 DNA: TGTGCCATCAGTCCAAGCGGGGGTATAGATACGCAGTATTTT

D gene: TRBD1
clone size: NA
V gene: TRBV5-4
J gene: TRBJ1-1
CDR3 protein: CASSFRQGAFITEAFF
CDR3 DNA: TGTGCCAGCAGCTTTCGACAGGGAGCCTTTATCACTGAAGCTTTCTTT

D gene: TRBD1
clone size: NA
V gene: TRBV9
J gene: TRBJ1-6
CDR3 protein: CASSDRTGISPLHF
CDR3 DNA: TGTGCCAGCAGCGATAGGACAGGGATTTCACCCCTCCACTTT

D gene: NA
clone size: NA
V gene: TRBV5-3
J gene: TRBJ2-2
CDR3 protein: CARAIEPGDTGELFF
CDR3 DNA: TGTGCCAGAGCCATTGAACCGGGGGACACCGGGGAGCTGTTTTTT

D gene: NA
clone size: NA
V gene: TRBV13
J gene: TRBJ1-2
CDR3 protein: CASNRNSGLPPDGYTF
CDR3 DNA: TGTGCCAGCAATCGTAACAGTGGGTTACCTCCAGATGGCTACACCTTC

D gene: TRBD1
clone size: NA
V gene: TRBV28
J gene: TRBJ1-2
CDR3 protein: CASSSTGGVAMGYTF
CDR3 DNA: TGTGCCAGCAGTTCAACAGGGGGCGTCGCTATGGGCTACACCTTC

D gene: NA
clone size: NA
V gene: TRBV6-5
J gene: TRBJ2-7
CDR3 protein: CASSSRQLFSYEQYF
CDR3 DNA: TGTGCCAGCAGTTCCCGACAGCTGTTCTCCTACGAGCAGTACTTC

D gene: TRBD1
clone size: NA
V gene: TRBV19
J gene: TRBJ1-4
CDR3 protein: CASRDRGLNEKLFF
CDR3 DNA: TGTGCCAGTAGGGACAGGGGCCTTAATGAAAAACTGTTTTTT

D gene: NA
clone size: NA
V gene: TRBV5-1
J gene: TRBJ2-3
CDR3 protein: CASSLVVGGVDTQYF
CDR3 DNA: TGCGCCAGCAGCTTGGTTGTGGGGGGTGTAGATACGCAGTATTTT

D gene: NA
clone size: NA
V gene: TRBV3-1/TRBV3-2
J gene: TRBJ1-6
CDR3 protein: CASSQDRAGTGNSPLHF
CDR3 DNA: TGTGCCAGCAGCCAAGACAGGGCGGGGACGGGGAATTCACCCCTCCACTTT

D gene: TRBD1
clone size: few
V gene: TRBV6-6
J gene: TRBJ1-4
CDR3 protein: CASSRDRAPNEKLFF
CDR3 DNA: TGTGCCAGCAGTCGCGACAGGGCCCCGAATGAAAAACTGTTTTTT

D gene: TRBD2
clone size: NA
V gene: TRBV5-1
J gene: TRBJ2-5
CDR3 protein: CASAGLAGFETQYF
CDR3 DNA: TGCGCCAGCGCGGGACTAGCGGGGTTTGAGACCCAGTACTTC

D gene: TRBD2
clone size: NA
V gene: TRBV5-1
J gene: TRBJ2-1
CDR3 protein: CASSRSGTSLGNEQFF
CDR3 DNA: TGCGCCAGCAGTAGATCCGGGACTAGCTTGGGCAATGAGCAGTTCTTC

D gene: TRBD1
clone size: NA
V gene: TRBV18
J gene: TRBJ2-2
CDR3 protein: CASSPTQGARHTGELFF
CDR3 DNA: TGTGCCAGCTCACCAACCCAGGGGGCGAGACACACCGGGGAGCTGTTTTTT